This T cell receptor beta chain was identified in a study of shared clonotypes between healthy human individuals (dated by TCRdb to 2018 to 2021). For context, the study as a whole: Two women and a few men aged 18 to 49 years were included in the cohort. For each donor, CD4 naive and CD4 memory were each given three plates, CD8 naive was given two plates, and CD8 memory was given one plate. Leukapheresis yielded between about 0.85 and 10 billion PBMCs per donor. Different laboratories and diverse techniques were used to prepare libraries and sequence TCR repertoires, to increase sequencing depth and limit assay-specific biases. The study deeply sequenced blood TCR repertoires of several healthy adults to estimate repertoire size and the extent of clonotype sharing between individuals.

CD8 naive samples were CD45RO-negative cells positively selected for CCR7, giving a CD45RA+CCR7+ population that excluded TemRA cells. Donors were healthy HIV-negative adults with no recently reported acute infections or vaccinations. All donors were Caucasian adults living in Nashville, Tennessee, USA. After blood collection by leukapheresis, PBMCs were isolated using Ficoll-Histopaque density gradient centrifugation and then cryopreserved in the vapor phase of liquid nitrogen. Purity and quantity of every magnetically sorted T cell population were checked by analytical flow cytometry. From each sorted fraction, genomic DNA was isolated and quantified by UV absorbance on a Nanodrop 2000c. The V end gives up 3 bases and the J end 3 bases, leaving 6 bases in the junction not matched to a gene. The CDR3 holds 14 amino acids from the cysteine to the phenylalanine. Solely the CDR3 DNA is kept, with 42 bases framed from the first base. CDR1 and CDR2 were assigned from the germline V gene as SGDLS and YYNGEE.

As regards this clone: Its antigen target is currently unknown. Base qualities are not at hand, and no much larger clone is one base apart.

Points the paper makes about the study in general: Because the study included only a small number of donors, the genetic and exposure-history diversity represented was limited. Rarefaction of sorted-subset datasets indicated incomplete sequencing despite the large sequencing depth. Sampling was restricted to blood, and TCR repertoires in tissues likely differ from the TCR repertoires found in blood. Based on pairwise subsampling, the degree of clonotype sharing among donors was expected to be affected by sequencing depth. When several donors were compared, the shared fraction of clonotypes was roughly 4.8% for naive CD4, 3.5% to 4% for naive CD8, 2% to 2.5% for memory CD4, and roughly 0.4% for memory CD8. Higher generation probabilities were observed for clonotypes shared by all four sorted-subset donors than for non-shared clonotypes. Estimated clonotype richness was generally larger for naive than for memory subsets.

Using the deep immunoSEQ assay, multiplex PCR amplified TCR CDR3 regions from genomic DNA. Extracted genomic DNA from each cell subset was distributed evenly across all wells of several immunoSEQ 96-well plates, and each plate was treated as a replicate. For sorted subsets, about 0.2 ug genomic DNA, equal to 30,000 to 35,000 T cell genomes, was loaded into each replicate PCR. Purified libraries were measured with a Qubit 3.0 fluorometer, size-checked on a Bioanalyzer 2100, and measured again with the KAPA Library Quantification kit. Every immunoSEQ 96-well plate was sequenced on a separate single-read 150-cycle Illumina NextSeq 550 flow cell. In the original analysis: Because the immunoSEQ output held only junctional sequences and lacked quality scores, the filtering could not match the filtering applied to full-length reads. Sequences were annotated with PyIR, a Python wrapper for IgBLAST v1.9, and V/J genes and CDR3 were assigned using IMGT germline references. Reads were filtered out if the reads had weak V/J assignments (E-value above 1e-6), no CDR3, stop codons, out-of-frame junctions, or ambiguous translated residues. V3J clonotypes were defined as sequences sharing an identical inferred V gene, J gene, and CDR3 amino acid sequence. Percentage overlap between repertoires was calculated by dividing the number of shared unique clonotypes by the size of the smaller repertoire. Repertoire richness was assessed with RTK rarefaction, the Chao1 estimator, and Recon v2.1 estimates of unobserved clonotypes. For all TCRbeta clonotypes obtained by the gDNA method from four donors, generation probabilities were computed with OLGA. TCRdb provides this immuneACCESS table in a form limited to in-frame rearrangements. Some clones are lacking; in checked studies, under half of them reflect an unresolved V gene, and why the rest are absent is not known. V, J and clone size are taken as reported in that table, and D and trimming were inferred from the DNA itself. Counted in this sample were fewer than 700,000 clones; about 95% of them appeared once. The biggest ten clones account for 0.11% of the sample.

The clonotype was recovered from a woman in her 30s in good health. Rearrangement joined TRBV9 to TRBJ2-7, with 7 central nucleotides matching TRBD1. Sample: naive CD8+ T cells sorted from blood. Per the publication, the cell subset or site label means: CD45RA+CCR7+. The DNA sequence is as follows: TGTGCCAGCAGCGGTCGAGGGGGCTTCTACGAGCAGTACTTC. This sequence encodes CASSGRGGFYEQYF.